Reported below is one T cell receptor beta chain. Its matching antigen is unknown. This specimen belongs to a study of blood T cells in healthy people across ages. The study, taken as a whole, reports: The study found TCR beta diversity correlated strongly with naive T cell percentage.

There were at least 6 micrograms of total RNA extracted from every sample. This CDR3 contains 13 residues. V was pared by 5 bases and J by 4 bases, with 10 bases between. Germline-derived CDR1 and CDR2 are PRHDT and FYEKMQ (reference sequence). With a J-beta primer mix and a sample-barcoded 5' primer, a second PCR ran about 7 to 12 cycles. TCRdb reprocessed the 5' RACE reads via MiXCR and lists one record per CDR3 protein. The sample lists fewer than 900,000 distinct CDR3 sequences; roughly two fifths were seen once. Sequencing was carried out using blood. The chain carries TRBV13 and TRBJ2-3, with a weak D call TRBD1 (6 bases). The clonotype originates from a woman aged 55-69 years in good health. The CDR3 sequence is CASSNSGADTQYF. CDR3 bases: TGTGCCAGCAGCAACTCAGGGGCAGATACGCAGTATTTT.